This T cell receptor beta chain was sequenced in a study of T cell repertoires in cytomegalovirus infection. At the level of the study: Based on public TCR beta signatures, there were indications of CMV infection and of a matching HLA type.

Study outcomes and limitations: CMV carriers having the relevant HLA were flagged by cumulative public TCR beta family frequency.

A single record per CDR3 protein comes from TCRdb applying MiXCR to the reads. This table holds fewer than 350,000 distinct CDR3 sequences, roughly a sixth found once. As concerns this clonotype: Antigen specificity is unknown.

V gave up 6 bases and J gave up 5 bases; unmatched junction bases: 9. The germline CDR1 and CDR2 sequences are MNHEY and SMNVEV (reference sequence). The CDR3 runs 15 residues. Sequencing input: PBMCs. The receptor's source is a human donor in good health (CMV status not recorded). Some clones in this sample may be carry-over from other donors' samples. This sequence joins TRBV27 and TRBJ2-1; TRBD1 matches 8 bases. The CDR3 spells CASRTTGAANNEQFF. CDR3 nucleotides: TGTGCCAGCAGGACGACAGGGGCCGCCAACAATGAGCAGTTCTTC.